The rows below give T cell receptor beta chains drawn from one sample of a study of T cell responses to AZD1222 COVID-19 vaccine. The repertoire was sequenced with immunoSEQ multiplex PCR; TCRdb's copy has only in-frame clones and lacks some. The data contain some 30,000 clones, around nine tenths of them singletons. Sequencing was performed on peripheral blood, taken on day 0 of AZD1222 vaccination. The receptors originated from an adult in good health. Each CDR3 is given with its conserved first and last residue. The D gene is left open where the match is weak. Size is stated for part of the rows, as once, few or many counts, or as a class when the clone is expanded.

D gene | J gene | clone size | V gene | CDR3 DNA | CDR3 protein
- | TRBJ1-1 | - | TRBV6-1 | TGTGCCAGCAGTGATCCCCACACTGAAGCTTTCTTT | CASSDPHTEAFF
- | TRBJ1-5 | - | TRBV6-1 | TGTGCCAGCAGTGAAGCTGGAGGGACCCTAAATCAGCCCCAGCATTTT | CASSEAGGTLNQPQHF
- | TRBJ1-2 | - | TRBV9 | TGTGCCAGCAGCGTAGACCCCTCGACAGTAGCTAACTATGGCTACACCTTC | CASSVDPSTVANYGYTF
TRBD2 | TRBJ2-1 | - | TRBV10-1 | TGCGCCAGCAGTGAGGCGGGAGTAACCTACAATGAGCAGTTCTTC | CASSEAGVTYNEQFF
TRBD2 | TRBJ2-2 | once | TRBV6-2/TRBV6-3 | TGTGCCAGCAGTCCACTACTAGCGGGAGGACCCGGGGAGCTGTTTTTT | CASSPLLAGGPGELFF
- | TRBJ1-5 | - | TRBV28 | TGTGCCAGCAGTCCCCCAGGTCAGCCCCAGCATTTT | CASSPPGQPQHF
- | TRBJ2-5 | - | TRBV5-1 | TGCGCCAGCAGCTCCTTTGGGGGACGGGAGACCCAGTACTTC | CASSSFGGRETQYF
- | TRBJ2-1 | - | TRBV18 | TGTGCCAGCTCACAAGGATCGGGGTTTAATGAGCAGTTCTTC | CASSQGSGFNEQFF
TRBD1 | TRBJ2-5 | - | TRBV2 | TGTGCCAGCAGCAGGGGGACAGGACAAGAGACCCAGTACTTC | CASSRGTGQETQYF
- | TRBJ2-4 | - | TRBV7-2 | TGTGCCAGCAGCTTGTGGCGCGGAGATAAAAACATTCAGTACTTC | CASSLWRGDKNIQYF